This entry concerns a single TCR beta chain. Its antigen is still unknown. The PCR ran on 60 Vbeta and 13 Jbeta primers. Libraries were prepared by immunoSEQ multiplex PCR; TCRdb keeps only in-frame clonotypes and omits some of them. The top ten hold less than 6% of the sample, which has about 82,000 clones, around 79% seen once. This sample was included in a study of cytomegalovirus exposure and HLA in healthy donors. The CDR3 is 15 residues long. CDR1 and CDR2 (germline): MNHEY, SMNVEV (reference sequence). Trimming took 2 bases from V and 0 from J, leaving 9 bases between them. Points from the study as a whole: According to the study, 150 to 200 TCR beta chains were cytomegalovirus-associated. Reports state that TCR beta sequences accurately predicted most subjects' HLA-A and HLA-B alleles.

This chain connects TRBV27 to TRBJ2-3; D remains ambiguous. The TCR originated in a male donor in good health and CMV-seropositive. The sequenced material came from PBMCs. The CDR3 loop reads CASSLAVTSTDTQYF. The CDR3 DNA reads TGTGCCAGCAGTTTAGCGGTAACTAGCACAGATACGCAGTATTTT.